Listed here are 6 T cell receptor beta chains from one sample, sequenced in a study of blood T cells in healthy people across ages. A sample-barcoded 5' primer and a J-beta primer mix were used in a second PCR of roughly 7 to 12 cycles. A single record per CDR3 protein comes from TCRdb applying MiXCR to the 5' RACE reads. The data contain hundreds of thousands of distinct CDR3 sequences, around 42% of them seen just once; the ten biggest clones take up nearly 20%. Sequenced: blood. These receptor sequences come from a man aged 55 to 70 in good health.

This clonotype has just a few counts. The chain links TRBV7-8 to TRBJ2-3; D tentatively reads TRBD1 or TRBD2 (5 bases each). Between the trimmed V and J ends, which lost 5 bases and 7 bases, there was a span of 28 bases. The CDR3 consists of 18 residues. CDR1 is SGHVS, CDR2 FQNEAQ, per germline. The CDR3 loop is CASSPSRGPPARWNTQYF. The CDR3 bases are TGTGCCAGCAGCCCATCGAGGGGACCTCCGGCGCGGTGGAATACGCAGTATTTT.

The chain carries TRBV7-2 and TRBJ2-7; D may correspond to TRBD1 or TRBD2 (6 bases each). The V end was cut by 3 bases, the J end by 5 bases, with 20 bases between. There are 16 residues in the CDR3. From germline, CDR1 is SGHTA and CDR2 FQGNSA. The CDR3, as DNA: TGTGCCAGCAGCTTTCCGGGGGCCAAAGGACACCACGAGCAGTACTTC. Amino acids: CASSFPGAKGHHEQYF.

The V call is TRBV20-1, the J call TRBJ1-1; D unclear. The CDR3 loop spans 14 amino acids. V lost 0 bases and J lost 3, with 11 bases in between. Germline CDR1 is DFQATT and CDR2 is SNEGSKA (reference sequence). The CDR3 spells CSAREKAGDTEAFF. CDR3 DNA sequence: TGCAGTGCTAGAGAAAAGGCTGGGGACACTGAAGCTTTCTTT.

This clonotype was counted between two and nine times. The chain is built from TRBV29-1 and TRBJ1-2; 7 bases are a match to TRBD1. V lost 3 bases and J lost 6; bases outside the gene matches: 10. This CDR3 comprises 14 residues. Germline CDR1 reads SQVTM; CDR2 reads ANQGSEA. The CDR3 DNA reads TGCAGCGTTGAGTGGGACAGAACATTAAATGGCTACACCTTC. Translated, it gives CSVEWDRTLNGYTF.

This chain links TRBV20-1 with TRBJ2-1; 10 bases are a match to TRBD1. Germline V gene sequence: CDR1 DFQATT, CDR2 SNEGSKA (reference sequence). V trimming: 5 bases; J trimming: 10 bases; junction bases outside the gene matches: 14. CDR3 size: 15 residues. CDR3: CSAVTGTGDSYEQFF. CDR3 nucleotide sequence: TGCAGTGCTGTTACCGGGACAGGGGACTCCTACGAGCAGTTCTTC.

The chain carries TRBV9 and TRBJ2-3, with 9 bases lining up with TRBD2. The germline gives CDR1 SGDLS, CDR2 YYNGEE. This CDR3 is built from 16 residues. V gave up 1 base and J gave up 2 bases; unmatched junction bases: 5. CDR3 protein: CASSVKAGGNTDTQYF. CDR3 bases: TGTGCCAGCAGCGTAAAGGCGGGGGGGAACACAGATACGCAGTATTTT. The whole variable domain, filled in from reference TRBV9 and TRBJ2-3, reads DSGVTQTPKHLITATGQRVTLRCSPRSGDLSVYWYQQSLDQGLQFLIQYYNGEERAKGNILERFSAQQFPDLHSELNLSSLELGDSALYFCASSVKAGGNTDTQYFGPGTRLTVL.